This paragraph covers one T cell receptor beta chain sequence. Its antigen is unidentified. Individual cDNA molecules (in the library) carried attached unique molecular identifiers. TCRdb re-called the RACE reads through MiXCR, storing one row per CDR3 protein. The sample records roughly 82,000 distinct CDR3 sequences, over 9.5% being singletons. The sample comes from a study of human T cells and chemical hapten exposure. Across the whole study: The scalp of each patient received a weekly diphenylcyclopropenone dose for the full approximately 22-week study.

Time point: patch test 1, 2 weeks after DPC sensitization. Treatment described: therapeutic diphenylcyclopropenone sensitization with weekly scalp DPC. Germline values: CDR1 SQVTM, CDR2 ANQGSEA. The CDR3 runs to 14 residues. After removal of 0 bases from V and 2 bases from J, the junction contained 2 bases not matched to a gene. Study-level results: Donor immune responses may differ from healthy people's, since all donors had alopecia.

The sequence was collected from a woman aged 60-75 years with alopecia areata. Some clones in this sample may be carry-over from other donors' samples. The sequencing used whole blood, collected in connection with sensitization to the hapten diphenylcyclopropenone (DPC). The chain joins TRBV29-1 to TRBJ2-3; 7 bases are a match to TRBD2. This CDR3 reads CSVEDRLATDTQYF. In DNA, the CDR3 is TGCAGCGTTGAAGATCGACTAGCCACAGATACGCAGTATTTT.